The T cell receptor (beta chain) described here comes from a study of regulatory T cells in long-lasting Graves disease. Study observations and caveats: Comparison showed that persistent patients shared more public clonotypes (around 3,000) than new patients (nearly 1,000).

Germline V gives CDR1 MNHNS, CDR2 SASEGT. CDR3 length: 13 amino acids. Trimming took off 4 bases at V and 7 bases at J, with 13 bases between the two ends. Noted time point: newly diagnosed GD, antithyroid drugs for less than 3 months. Extracted PBMC RNA gave rise to the TCR library. Sequencing libraries for TCR beta were prepared with iRepertoire HTBI primers and Arm-PCR of CDR3 regions. TCRdb called the multiplex PCR reads again in MiXCR, with one record for every CDR3 protein. The sample contains 550,000 to 600,000 distinct CDR3 sequences, approximately 16% of which appear only once. This clonotype was seen ten or more times. Its antigen is not identified. The sample also formed part of further work on T cells in Graves' hyperthyroidism and ophthalmopathy.

The chain has TRBV6-1 and TRBJ1-2; D gene ambiguous. This TCR was sampled from a man younger than 35 with Graves disease. Specimen: peripheral blood mononuclear cells (PBMCs), collected at new diagnosis, from a patient treated with antithyroid drugs. The CDR3 loop is CASSGPEKGGYTF. The CDR3 coding sequence is TGTGCCAGCAGTGGACCAGAGAAGGGTGGCTACACCTTC.